The 5 T cell receptor beta chains listed next were all sequenced from one sample in a study of blood T cell repertoires in COVID-19. Clones were sequenced by immunoSEQ multiplex PCR, and TCRdb holds only the in-frame ones, with some missing. The profile shows around 50,000 clones, 60% to 80% of them singletons. The material sequenced was peripheral blood. The receptors here all came from a human donor with active or convalescent COVID-19. The donor label of this sample is uncertain.

CDR3 amino acids: CASSLGLAGGTDTQYF. CDR3 DNA sequence: TGTGCCAGCAGTTTAGGACTAGCGGGAGGTACAGATACGCAGTATTTT. The chain joins TRBV28 to TRBJ2-3; 14 bases line up with TRBD2. The CDR3 consists of 16 residues. The V gene end was trimmed by 2 bases and the J gene end by 3 bases; junction bases not matched to a gene: 1. Germline V lookup: CDR1 MDHEN, CDR2 SYDVKM.

The chain has TRBV12-3 or TRBV12-4 and TRBJ1-1; D not resolved. Trimming shortened V by 3 bases and J by 6 bases, and 11 bases separated the two germline ends. This CDR3 has 13 residues. Here the CDR3 reads CASSFRVAPEAFF. The CDR3 region has the DNA TGTGCCAGCAGTTTTAGAGTTGCCCCTGAAGCTTTCTTT.

This clone was found once. Different DNA sequences within this sample yield the same CDR3. The chain joins TRBV7-3 to TRBJ2-1; TRBD1 matches at 11 bases. The J segment lost 4 bases and the V segment lost 4 bases, leaving 3 bases of the junction unmatched. The germline gives CDR1 SGHTA, CDR2 FQGTGA. The CDR3 covers 15 residues. This CDR3 reads CASSWGQGEYNEQFF. The CDR3 bases are TGTGCCAGCAGCTGGGGACAGGGGGAGTACAATGAGCAGTTCTTC.

The V gene is TRBV9, the J gene TRBJ1-1, with a possible D match to TRBD1 (6 bases). Germline-derived CDR1 and CDR2 are SGDLS and YYNGEE. V was cut by 4 bases and J by 4 bases, with 17 bases left in between. The CDR3 length is 15 residues. CDR3 region: CASSPISRGSTEAFF. The DNA of the CDR3 is TGTGCCAGCAGCCCAATCAGCAGGGGATCCACTGAAGCTTTCTTT.

The chain employs TRBV28 and TRBJ1-1; D is unresolved. Germline loops: CDR1 MDHEN, CDR2 SYDVKM. The CDR3 spans 16 residues. V was cut by 2 bases and J by 1 base, with 14 bases left in between. The DNA of the CDR3 is TGTGCCAGCAGTTTAAAGCCCGATGTGTGGAACACTGAAGCTTTCTTT. Amino acid sequence: CASSLKPDVWNTEAFF.